These T cell receptor beta chains were read from a single sample in a study of cytomegalovirus exposure and HLA in healthy donors. TCRdb keeps only in-frame clones here, not all; method: immunoSEQ multiplex PCR. Of more than 250,000 clones listed, 87% were seen once; the top ten hold 1% to 1.5%. Sequenced: PBMCs. The origin of the receptors is a woman between 25 and 40 years old in good health and CMV-seropositive. Both conserved end residues are part of each CDR3. Fields, in order: V gene, CDR3 protein.

>TRBV11-1
CASSRGTGNHYEQYF
>TRBV4-1
CASSLIGANVLTF
>TRBV5-1
CASSFEGVGIDEKLFF
>TRBV27
CASSLLGSVNNEQFF
>TRBV14
CASSQDEGQGFSAFF
>TRBV6-5
CAVRTAPYEQYF
>TRBV7-8
CASSLGRNTGELFF
>TRBV6-1
CASSVLTGPPGEQYF
>TRBV9
CASSSTLTSGRIDTQYF
>TRBV6-6
CASSFQGRSTEAFF
>TRBV4-2
CASSQDATRTPYGYTF
>TRBV6-5
CASTPNWNQPQHF
>TRBV28
CASRPGFLYGYTF
>TRBV9
CASSADWGGGGAETQYF
>TRBV27
CASSLVGGRAPNEQFF
>TRBV4-2
CASSHDGTNEQFF
>TRBV2
CASIGPHGYTF
>TRBV6-5
CASSYREGVQPQHF
>TRBV2
CASMLGGRYEQYF
>TRBV15
CATSRGRNSGNTIYF
>TRBV7-2
CASSLATGANEKLFF
>TRBV6-5
CASSYSRQPYEQYF
>TRBV20-1
CSALTLSTQYF
>TRBV7-3
CASSLRGSSREQYF
>TRBV27
CASSFAGAEPYNEQFF
>TRBV11-2
CASSYETFYEQYF
>TRBV28
CASNLPSSGFQPQHF